The present T cell receptor beta chain was sequenced within a study of radiotherapy plus CTLA-4 blockade in lung cancer. Study information: An objective response was seen in 15% to 20% of patients, and disease control in about 31%. Study-level results: Tumor-derived TCR clones expanded in blood after radiotherapy plus ipilimumab. Together with interferon-beta, which increased in serum after radiation, early dynamic changes in blood T cell clones were reportedly the best predictors of response.

Method: immunoSEQ multiplex PCR; TCRdb's copy keeps in-frame clones and lacks some. This repertoire shows tens of thousands of clones, around 83% found once; its top ten account for 0.82%. The CDR3 is made up of 15 amino acids. Germline loops: CDR1 SGHRS, CDR2 YFSETQ. Patients had chemo-refractory metastatic non-small-cell lung cancer and received focal radiation plus CTLA-4 blockade that used ipilimumab. A word on this clone: The antigen remains undetermined. Germline is not matched at one junction end, which may reflect a read error.

The clonotype originates from a human donor with non-small cell lung cancer who had stable disease on radiotherapy plus ipilimumab. The chain couples TRBV5-1 to TRBJ2-3; D may be TRBD2 (6 bases). The starting material was peripheral blood, obtained from a patient treated with radiotherapy plus ipilimumab. The CDR3 nucleotides read TGCGCCAGCACCTTGGGGGGAGTTGCCACAGATACGCAGTATTTT. Translated, it gives CASTLGGVATDTQYF.